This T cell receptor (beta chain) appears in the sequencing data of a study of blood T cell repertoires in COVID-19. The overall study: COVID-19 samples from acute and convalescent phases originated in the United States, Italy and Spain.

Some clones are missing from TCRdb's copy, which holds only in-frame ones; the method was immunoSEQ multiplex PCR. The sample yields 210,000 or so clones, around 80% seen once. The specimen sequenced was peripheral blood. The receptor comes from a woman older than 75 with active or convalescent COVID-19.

In nucleotides, the CDR3 is TGCGCCAGCAGCCCGGGACACTCGAACACCGGGGAGCTGTTTTTT. This encodes CASSPGHSNTGELFF. The chain joins TRBV5-1 to TRBJ2-2, with a possible D match to TRBD1 (6 bases). Germline CDR1 reads SGHRS; CDR2 reads YFSETQ. This CDR3 has 15 residues. V lost 4 bases and J 0 bases, leaving 10 bases between the germline ends.